The clone carrying this T cell receptor beta chain was seen more than once but under ten times. TCRdb independently ran MiXCR on the 5' RACE reads; one entry per CDR3 protein. This table holds approximately 340,000 distinct CDR3 sequences, roughly 9.4% found once. The data are from a study of T cells after yellow fever vaccination. The V gene's germline CDR1 is SGDLS and CDR2 YYNGEE. The V segment lost 4 bases and the J segment 4 bases; nucleotides outside the gene matches: 8. The CDR3 has 16 residues. Sequenced here: PBMCs, sampled on the day of the first yellow fever vaccination. This sequence originates from a man younger than 30 who received the YFV17D yellow fever vaccine. V gene TRBV9 combines with J gene TRBJ2-3, with TRBD2 matching over 11 bases. The CDR3 reads CASSPRLAGRADTQYF. The CDR3 DNA sequence: TGTGCCAGCAGCCCTCGACTAGCGGGGAGAGCAGATACGCAGTATTTT.